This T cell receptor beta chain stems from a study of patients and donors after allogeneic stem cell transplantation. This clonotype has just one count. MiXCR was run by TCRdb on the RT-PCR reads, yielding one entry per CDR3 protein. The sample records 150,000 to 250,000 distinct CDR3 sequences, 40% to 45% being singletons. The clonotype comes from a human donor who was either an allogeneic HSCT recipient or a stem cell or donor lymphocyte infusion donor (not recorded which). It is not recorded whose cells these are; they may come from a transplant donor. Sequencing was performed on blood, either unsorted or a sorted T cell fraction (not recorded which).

The CDR3 reads CASSLWLGGDNSPLHF. The CDR3 DNA sequence: TGTGCCAGCAGTTTATGGCTCGGGGGTGATAATTCACCCCTCCACTTT. The J gene is TRBJ1-6, the V gene TRBV12-3 or TRBV12-4; D perhaps matches TRBD1 (5 bases). There are 16 residues in the CDR3. The germline V and J ends were trimmed by 2 bases and 5 bases, with 13 bases remaining between them.